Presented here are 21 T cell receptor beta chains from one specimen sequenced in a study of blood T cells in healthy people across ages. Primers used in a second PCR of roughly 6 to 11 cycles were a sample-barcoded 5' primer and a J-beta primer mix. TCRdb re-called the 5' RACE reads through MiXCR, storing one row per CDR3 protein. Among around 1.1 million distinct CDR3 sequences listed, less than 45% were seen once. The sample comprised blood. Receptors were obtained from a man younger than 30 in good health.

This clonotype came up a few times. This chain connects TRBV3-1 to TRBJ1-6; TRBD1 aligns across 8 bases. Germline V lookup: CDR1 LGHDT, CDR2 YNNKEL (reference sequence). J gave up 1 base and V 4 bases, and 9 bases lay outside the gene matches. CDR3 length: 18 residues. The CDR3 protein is CASSLRTGIVSYNSPLHF. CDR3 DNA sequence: TGTGCCAGCAGCCTACGGACAGGGATAGTTTCCTATAATTCACCCCTCCACTTT.

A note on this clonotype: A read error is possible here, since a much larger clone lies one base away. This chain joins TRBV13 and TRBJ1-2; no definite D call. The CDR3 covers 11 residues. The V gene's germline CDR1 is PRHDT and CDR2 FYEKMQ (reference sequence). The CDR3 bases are TGTGCCAGCAGCCGGAACTATGACTACACCTTC. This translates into CASSRNYDYTF.

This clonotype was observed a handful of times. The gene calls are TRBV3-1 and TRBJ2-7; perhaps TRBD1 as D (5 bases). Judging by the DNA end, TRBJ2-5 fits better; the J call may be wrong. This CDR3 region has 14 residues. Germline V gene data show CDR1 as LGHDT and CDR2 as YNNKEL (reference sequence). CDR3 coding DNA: TGTGCCAGCAGCCGAAGTTTTCAGGGCGGGACCCAGTACTTC. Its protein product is CASSRSFQGGTQYF.

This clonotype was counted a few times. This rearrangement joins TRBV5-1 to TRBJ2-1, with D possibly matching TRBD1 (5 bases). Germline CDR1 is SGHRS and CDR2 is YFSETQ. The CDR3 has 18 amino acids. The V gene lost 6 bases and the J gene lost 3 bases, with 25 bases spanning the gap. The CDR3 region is CASTPSPNRQTLYNEQFF. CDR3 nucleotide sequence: TGCGCCAGCACCCCGAGCCCGAACAGACAGACGCTCTACAATGAGCAGTTCTTC.

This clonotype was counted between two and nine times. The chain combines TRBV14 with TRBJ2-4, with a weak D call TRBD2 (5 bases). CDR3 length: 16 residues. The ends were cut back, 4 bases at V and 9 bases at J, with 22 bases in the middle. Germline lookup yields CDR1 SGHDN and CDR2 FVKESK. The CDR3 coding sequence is TGTGCCAGCAGCCCTAACCGGGGTGTAAGCGCAAGCATTCAGTACTTC. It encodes CASSPNRGVSASIQYF. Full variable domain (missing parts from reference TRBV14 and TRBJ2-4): EAGVTQFPSHSVIEKGQTVTLRCDPISGHDNLYWYRRVMGKEIKFLLHFVKESKQDESGMPNNRFLAERTGGTYSTLKVQPAELEDSGVYFCASSPNRGVSASIQYFGAGTRLSVL.

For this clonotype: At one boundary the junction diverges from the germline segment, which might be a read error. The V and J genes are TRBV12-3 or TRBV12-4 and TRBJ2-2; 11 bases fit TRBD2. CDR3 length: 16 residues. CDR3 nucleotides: TGTGCCAGCAGCTTAGCGGGGGGGCTGAAGACCGGGGAGCTGTTTTTT. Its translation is CASSLAGGLKTGELFF.

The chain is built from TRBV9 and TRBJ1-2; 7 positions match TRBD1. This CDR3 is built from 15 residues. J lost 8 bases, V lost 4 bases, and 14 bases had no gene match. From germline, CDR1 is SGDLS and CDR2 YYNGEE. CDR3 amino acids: CASSFRPTSGQGYTF. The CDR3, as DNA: TGTGCCAGCAGCTTTAGGCCCACTTCGGGACAGGGCTACACCTTC.

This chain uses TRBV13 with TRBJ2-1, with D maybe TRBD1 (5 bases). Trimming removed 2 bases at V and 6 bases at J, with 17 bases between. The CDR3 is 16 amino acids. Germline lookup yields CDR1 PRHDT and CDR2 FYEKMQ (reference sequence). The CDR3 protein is CASSLRVRGSRNEQFF. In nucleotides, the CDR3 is TGTGCCAGCAGCTTAAGGGTAAGGGGCTCCCGCAATGAGCAGTTCTTC.

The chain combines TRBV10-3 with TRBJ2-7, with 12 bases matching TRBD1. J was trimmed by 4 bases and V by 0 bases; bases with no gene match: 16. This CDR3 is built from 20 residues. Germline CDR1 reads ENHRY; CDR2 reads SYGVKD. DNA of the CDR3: TGTGCCATCAGTGAGTCAATCCTTAACACCGGGGACAGGGGGCTTTACGAGCAGTACTTC. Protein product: CAISESILNTGDRGLYEQYF.

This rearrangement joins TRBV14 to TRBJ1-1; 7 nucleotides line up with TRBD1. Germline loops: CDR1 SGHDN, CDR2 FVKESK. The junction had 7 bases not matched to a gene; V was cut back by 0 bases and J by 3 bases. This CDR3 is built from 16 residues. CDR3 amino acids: CASSQDFPGGDTEAFF. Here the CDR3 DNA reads TGTGCCAGCAGCCAAGATTTTCCAGGGGGGGACACTGAAGCTTTCTTT.

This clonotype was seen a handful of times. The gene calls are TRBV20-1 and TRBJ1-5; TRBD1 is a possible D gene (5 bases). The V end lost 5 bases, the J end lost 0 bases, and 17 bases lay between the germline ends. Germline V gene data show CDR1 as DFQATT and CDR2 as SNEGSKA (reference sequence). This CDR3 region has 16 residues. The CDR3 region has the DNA TGCAGTGCTCAACGGGACGGATGGTATAGCAATCAGCCCCAGCATTTT. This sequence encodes CSAQRDGWYSNQPQHF.

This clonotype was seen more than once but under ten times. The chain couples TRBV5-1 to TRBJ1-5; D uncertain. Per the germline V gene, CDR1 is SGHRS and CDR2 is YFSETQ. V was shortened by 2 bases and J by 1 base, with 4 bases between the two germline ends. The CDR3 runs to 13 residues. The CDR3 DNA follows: TGCGCCAGCAGCTTATTCAGCAATCAGCCCCAGCATTTT. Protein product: CASSLFSNQPQHF.

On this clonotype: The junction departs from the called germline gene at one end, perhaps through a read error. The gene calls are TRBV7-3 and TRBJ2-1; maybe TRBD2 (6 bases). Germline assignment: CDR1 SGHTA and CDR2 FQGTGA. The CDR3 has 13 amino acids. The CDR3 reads CACSLRRGNEQFF. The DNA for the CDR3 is TGTGCCTGCAGCTTACGGAGGGGAAATGAGCAGTTCTTC. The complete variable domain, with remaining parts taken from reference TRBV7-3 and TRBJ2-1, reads GAGVSQTPSNKVTEKGKYVELRCDPISGHTALYWYRQSLGQGPEFLIYFQGTGAADDSGLPNDRFFAVRPEGSVSTLKIQRTERGDSAVYLCACSLRRGNEQFFGPGTRLTVL.

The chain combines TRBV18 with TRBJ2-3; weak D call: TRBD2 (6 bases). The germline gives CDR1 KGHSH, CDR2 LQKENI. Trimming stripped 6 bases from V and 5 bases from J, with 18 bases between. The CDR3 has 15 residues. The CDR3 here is CASSPNGGSLDTQYF. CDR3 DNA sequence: TGTGCCAGCTCCCCGAACGGGGGTTCCCTAGATACGCAGTATTTT.

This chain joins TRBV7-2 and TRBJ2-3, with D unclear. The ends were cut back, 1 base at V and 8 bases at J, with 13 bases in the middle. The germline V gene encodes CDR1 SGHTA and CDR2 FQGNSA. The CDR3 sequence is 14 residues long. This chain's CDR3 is CASSLEGIPGTQYF. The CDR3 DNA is TGTGCCAGCAGCTTAGAAGGGATCCCAGGTACGCAGTATTTT.

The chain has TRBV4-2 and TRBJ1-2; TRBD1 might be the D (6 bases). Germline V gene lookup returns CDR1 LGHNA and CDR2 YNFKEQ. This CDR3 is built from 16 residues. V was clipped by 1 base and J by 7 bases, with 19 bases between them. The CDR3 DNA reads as TGTGCCAGCAGCCAAGGAGGGGCAGGGGTGGTTGGTGGCTACACCTTC. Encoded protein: CASSQGGAGVVGGYTF.

The CDR3 is CASSRDGQHNYGYTF. The CDR3 DNA follows: TGTGCCAGCAGCAGAGACGGACAGCATAACTATGGCTACACCTTC. The chain recombines TRBV9 with TRBJ1-2, with D possibly being TRBD1 (6 bases). CDR3 length: 15 amino acids. Trimming shortened V by 4 bases and J by 1 base, and 14 bases separated the two germline ends. Germline V CDR1 and CDR2: SGDLS, YYNGEE.

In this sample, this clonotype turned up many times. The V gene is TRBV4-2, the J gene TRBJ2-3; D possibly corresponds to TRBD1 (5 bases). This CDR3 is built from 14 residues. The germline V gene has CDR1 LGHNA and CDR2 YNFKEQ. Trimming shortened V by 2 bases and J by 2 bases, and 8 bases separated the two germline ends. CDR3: CASSQSRDTDTQYF. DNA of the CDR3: TGTGCCAGCAGCCAATCCAGGGACACAGATACGCAGTATTTT.

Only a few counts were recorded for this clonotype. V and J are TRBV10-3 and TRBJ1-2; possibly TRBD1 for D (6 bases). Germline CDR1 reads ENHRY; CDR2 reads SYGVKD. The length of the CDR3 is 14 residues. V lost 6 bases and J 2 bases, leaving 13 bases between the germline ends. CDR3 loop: CAISPIGGNYGYTF. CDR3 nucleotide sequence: TGTGCCATCAGCCCTATAGGGGGAAACTATGGCTACACCTTC.

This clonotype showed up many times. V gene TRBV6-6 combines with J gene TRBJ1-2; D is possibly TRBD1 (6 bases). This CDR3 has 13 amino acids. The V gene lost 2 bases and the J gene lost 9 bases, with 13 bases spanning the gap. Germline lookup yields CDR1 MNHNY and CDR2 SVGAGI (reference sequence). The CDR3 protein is CASSYRDTDRYTF. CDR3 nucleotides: TGTGCCAGCAGTTACCGGGACACTGATCGCTACACCTTC.

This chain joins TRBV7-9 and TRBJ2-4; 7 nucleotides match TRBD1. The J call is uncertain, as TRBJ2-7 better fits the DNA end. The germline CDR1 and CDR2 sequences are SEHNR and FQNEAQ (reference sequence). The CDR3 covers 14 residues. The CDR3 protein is CASSAWDRDYEQYF. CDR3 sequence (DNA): TGTGCCAGCAGCGCCTGGGACAGAGACTACGAGCAGTACTTC.